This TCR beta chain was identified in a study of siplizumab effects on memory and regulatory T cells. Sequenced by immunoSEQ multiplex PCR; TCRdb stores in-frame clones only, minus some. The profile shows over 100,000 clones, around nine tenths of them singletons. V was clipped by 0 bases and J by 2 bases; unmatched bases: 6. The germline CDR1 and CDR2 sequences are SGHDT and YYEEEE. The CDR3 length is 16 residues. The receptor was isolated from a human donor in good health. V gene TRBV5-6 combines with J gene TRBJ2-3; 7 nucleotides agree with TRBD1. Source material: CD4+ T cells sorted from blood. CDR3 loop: CASSLGLDRPTDTQYF. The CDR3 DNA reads TGTGCCAGCAGCTTGGGGTTGGACAGGCCCACAGATACGCAGTATTTT.